This T cell receptor beta chain was obtained from a study of blood T cell repertoires in COVID-19. CDR1 is MNHNY and CDR2 is SVGAGI in the germline V gene (reference sequence). Trimming cost V 6 bases and J 0 bases; bases outside gene matches: 14. The CDR3 has 18 residues. Some clones are missing from TCRdb's copy, which holds only in-frame ones; the method was immunoSEQ multiplex PCR. Of roughly 200,000 clones in the sample, around nine tenths were seen once. The sample taken for sequencing was PBMCs or T cells enriched from blood (not recorded which). This clonotype was sampled from a young woman who had been exposed to COVID-19. The rearrangement uses TRBV6-6 and TRBJ1-3; the match to TRBD1 covers 7 bases. The CDR3 protein is CASSRNPGQRHSGNTIYF. The CDR3 bases are TGTGCCAGCAGCCGAAACCCGGGACAGCGCCACTCTGGAAACACCATATATTTT.